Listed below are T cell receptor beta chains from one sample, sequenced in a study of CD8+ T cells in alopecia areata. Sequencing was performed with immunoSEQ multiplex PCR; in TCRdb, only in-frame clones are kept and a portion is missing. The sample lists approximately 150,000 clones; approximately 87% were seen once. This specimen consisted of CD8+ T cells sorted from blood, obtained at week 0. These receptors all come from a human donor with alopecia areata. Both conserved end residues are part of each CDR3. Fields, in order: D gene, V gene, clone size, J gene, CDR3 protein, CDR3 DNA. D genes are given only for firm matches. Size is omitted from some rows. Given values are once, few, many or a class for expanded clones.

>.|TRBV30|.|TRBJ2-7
CAWSLSGSYEQYF
TGTGCCTGGAGTTTGTCAGGGTCCTACGAGCAGTACTTC
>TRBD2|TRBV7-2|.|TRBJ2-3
CASSQEVMASGGTDTQYF
TGTGCCAGCAGCCAAGAAGTGATGGCTAGCGGGGGCACAGATACGCAGTATTTT
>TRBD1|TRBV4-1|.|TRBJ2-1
CASSSGQGRDEQFF
TGCGCCAGCAGCTCCGGACAGGGTCGCGATGAGCAGTTCTTC
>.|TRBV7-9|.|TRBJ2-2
CASSLYGIRGGELFF
TGTGCCAGCAGCTTATACGGCATCCGAGGAGGGGAGCTGTTTTTT
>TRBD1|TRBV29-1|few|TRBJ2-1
CSVLKMDRVTINEQFF
TGCAGCGTCCTCAAAATGGACAGGGTAACTATCAATGAGCAGTTCTTC
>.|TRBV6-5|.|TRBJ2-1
CASSYGNEQFF
TGTGCCAGCAGTTACGGGAATGAGCAGTTCTTC
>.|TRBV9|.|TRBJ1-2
CASSISREGRARDGYTF
TGTGCCAGCAGCATCTCCAGAGAGGGCAGAGCCAGGGATGGCTACACCTTC
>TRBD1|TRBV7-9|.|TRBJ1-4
CASTPGGEKLFF
TGTGCCAGCACCCCAGGGGGTGAAAAACTGTTTTTT
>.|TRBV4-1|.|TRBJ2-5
CASSQGFTGETQYF
TGCGCCAGCAGCCAGGGATTTACCGGGGAGACCCAGTACTTC
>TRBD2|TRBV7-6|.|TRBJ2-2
CASSTPKAGGSNTGELFF
TGTGCCAGCAGCACCCCCAAGGCGGGGGGGTCGAACACCGGGGAGCTGTTTTTT